Only a few counts were recorded for the clone carrying this T cell receptor beta chain. At the DNA level, this CDR3 is encoded by other sequences in the same sample as well. V was clipped by 0 bases and J by 1 base; unmatched bases: 3. CDR3 size: 16 residues. CDR1 and CDR2 (germline): SGHDT, YYEEEE. The source of the sample is a study of blood T cell repertoires in COVID-19. Study-wide context: Spain, Italy and the United States supplied samples that represented acute and convalescent COVID-19. T cells, B-cell-depleted T cells, or PBMCs provided the cDNA or gDNA that served as material.

Authors' analysis steps: For nucleated cells, counts were estimated from reference gene primer amplification. TCRdb's copy holds only in-frame clones and misses some; the assay was immunoSEQ multiplex PCR. V and J calls and clone size follow that table, whereas D and trimming were derived from the DNA. Of 250,000 to 400,000 clones in the sample, more than 70% were seen once. Ages ranged from roughly 18 to 100 years, with residence in about 23 US areas. The chain has TRBV5-6 and TRBJ1-5; 8 bases are shared with TRBD1. The sample taken for sequencing was PBMCs or T cells enriched from blood (not recorded which). The receptor was derived from a woman younger than 45 who had recovered from COVID-19. The CDR3 is CASSLGTGRSNQPQHF. The DNA of the CDR3 is TGTGCCAGCAGCTTGGGGACAGGGCGAAGCAATCAGCCCCAGCATTTT.